This TCR beta chain stems from a study of T cells after yellow fever vaccination. Regarding the study as a whole: It was a small share of clonotypes that appeared in both CD4 and CD8 compartments. Faster peaking, at day 5 versus 15, marked a secondary response that was weaker.

This clonotype was counted only a few times. Its antigen is not identified. TCRdb reprocessed the 5' RACE reads with MiXCR, giving one entry per CDR3 protein. The sample shows around 350,000 distinct CDR3 sequences, roughly 10% of them seen only once. This CDR3 has 15 amino acids. Germline loops: CDR1 MDHEN, CDR2 SYDVKM. The trim removed 5 bases at V and 6 bases at J, leaving 7 bases unmatched. Sample: PBMCs, taken on the day of the first yellow fever vaccination. The receptor's source is a man between 18 and 29 years old who received the YFV17D yellow fever vaccine. The chain uses TRBV28 and TRBJ1-2; 12 nucleotides match TRBD1. As DNA, the CDR3 is TGTGCCAGCAGTCTCCCGGGACAGGGGGCCGATGGCTACACCTTC. As protein: CASSLPGQGADGYTF.